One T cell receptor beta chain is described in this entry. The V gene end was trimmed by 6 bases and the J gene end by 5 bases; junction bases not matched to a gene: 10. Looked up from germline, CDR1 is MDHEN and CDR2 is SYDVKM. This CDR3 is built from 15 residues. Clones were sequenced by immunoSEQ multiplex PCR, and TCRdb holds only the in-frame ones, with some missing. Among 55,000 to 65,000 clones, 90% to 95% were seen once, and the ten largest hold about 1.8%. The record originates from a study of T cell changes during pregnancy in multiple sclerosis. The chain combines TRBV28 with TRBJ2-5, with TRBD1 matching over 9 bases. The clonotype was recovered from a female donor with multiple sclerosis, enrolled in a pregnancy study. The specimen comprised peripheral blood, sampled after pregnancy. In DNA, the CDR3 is TGTGCCAGCAGGTTAAAACAGGGGGCCGGGGAGACCCAGTACTTC. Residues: CASRLKQGAGETQYF.